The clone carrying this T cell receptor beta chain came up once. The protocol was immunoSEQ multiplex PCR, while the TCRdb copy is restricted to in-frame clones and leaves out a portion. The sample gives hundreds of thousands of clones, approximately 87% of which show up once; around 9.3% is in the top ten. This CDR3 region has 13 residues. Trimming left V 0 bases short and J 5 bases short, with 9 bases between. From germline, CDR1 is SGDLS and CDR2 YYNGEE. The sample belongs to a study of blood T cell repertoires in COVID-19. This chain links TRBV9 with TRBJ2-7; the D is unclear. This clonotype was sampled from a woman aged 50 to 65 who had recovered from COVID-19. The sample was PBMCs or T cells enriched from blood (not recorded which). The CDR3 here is CASSVGAENEQYF. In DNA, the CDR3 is TGTGCCAGCAGCGTAGGGGCAGAGAACGAGCAGTACTTC.